These 25 T cell receptor beta chains originate from one sample sequenced in a study of CD8 T cells in Susac syndrome. After extraction with the RNeasy kit, about 0.5 to 1 ug of the RNA was reverse transcribed using random hexamers. TCRdb reprocessed the immunoSEQ multiplex PCR reads with MiXCR, giving one entry per CDR3 protein. Of roughly 120,000 distinct CDR3 sequences listed, roughly 93% are singletons. The sequenced material came from CD8+ T cells from PBMCs. The receptors shown here come from a human donor with multiple sclerosis.

This rearrangement joins TRBV13 to TRBJ2-7; 9 positions match TRBD1. Looked up from germline, CDR1 is PRHDT and CDR2 is FYEKMQ (reference sequence). V dropped 4 bases and J dropped 3; count of bases not matched to a gene: 7. The CDR3 has 15 amino acids. CDR3 in DNA: TGTGCCAGCAGCTCACCGGGACAGGGTTTCTACGAGCAGTACTTC. The encoded protein is CASSSPGQGFYEQYF. Variable domain in full (rest from reference TRBV13 and TRBJ2-7): AAGVIQSPRHLIKEKRETATLKCYPIPRHDTVYWYQQGPGQDPQFLISFYEKMQSDKGSIPDRFSAQQFSDYHSELNMSSLELGDSALYFCASSSPGQGFYEQYFGPGTRLTVT.

The rearrangement uses TRBV28 and TRBJ2-3, with 11 bases identical to TRBD2. CDR3 size: 18 residues. Trimming removed 4 bases from V and 6 bases from J; junction bases left unmatched: 15. Germline-derived CDR1 and CDR2 are MDHEN and SYDVKM. In DNA, the CDR3 is TGTGCCAGCAGTTCCGGGGGGGGGACTAGCGGCCCGGTGGATACGCAGTATTTT. It specifies CASSSGGGTSGPVDTQYF.

J is TRBJ1-1 and V is TRBV27; no clear D. Trimming stripped 3 bases from V and 5 bases from J, with 28 bases between. Germline V CDR1 and CDR2: MNHEY, SMNVEV (reference sequence). This CDR3 comprises 19 residues. This CDR3 reads CASSFRTGRNSNESTEAFF. The CDR3 bases are TGTGCCAGCAGTTTTCGGACGGGGAGGAACAGCAATGAGTCGACTGAAGCTTTCTTT.

The V call is TRBV7-2, the J call TRBJ2-7, with D possibly matching TRBD2 (6 bases). The CDR3 is made up of 13 amino acids. Trimming left V 6 bases short and J 2 bases short, with 11 bases between. Germline V gives CDR1 SGHTA, CDR2 FQGNSA. CDR3 sequence (DNA): TGTGCCAGCAGGTGGAGGAGGGCCTACGAGCAGTACTTC. This translates into CASRWRRAYEQYF.

The rearrangement joins TRBV19 to TRBJ2-5, with D unresolved. V lost 3 bases and J 4 bases, leaving 9 bases between the germline ends. The CDR3 runs 13 residues. Germline-derived CDR1 and CDR2 are LNHDA and SQIVND (reference sequence). DNA of the CDR3: TGTGCCAGTAGTATCTCAAGAGGAGAGACCCAGTACTTC. Residues: CASSISRGETQYF.

V usage is TRBV12-5 and J usage is TRBJ2-7; 7 bases match TRBD1. CDR1 is LGHNT, CDR2 FRNRAP, per germline. The junction had 2 bases not matched to a gene; V was cut back by 7 bases and J by 5 bases. The CDR3 covers 11 residues. CDR3 protein: CASVRGHEQYV. The DNA for the CDR3 is TGTGCTAGTGTGAGGGGGCACGAGCAGTACGTC.

V usage is TRBV7-9 and J usage is TRBJ1-4, with TRBD1 identical over 12 bases. Germline CDR1 and CDR2: SEHNR and FQNEAQ (reference sequence). The CDR3 sequence is 17 residues long. J lost 0 bases, V lost 7 bases, and 6 bases had no gene match. The CDR3 DNA follows: TGTGCCAGCACCCGGGACAGGGGGCCTCCAACTAATGAAAAACTGTTTTTT. Translated: CASTRDRGPPTNEKLFF.

This chain links TRBV5-6 with TRBJ1-5, with TRBD1 identical over 9 bases. V gave up 2 bases and J gave up 6 bases; unmatched junction bases: 6. Germline lookup yields CDR1 SGHDT and CDR2 YYEEEE. This CDR3 has 15 residues. The CDR3 sequence is CASSFTGGAGQPQHF. The CDR3 DNA reads TGTGCCAGCAGCTTCACAGGGGGCGCGGGTCAGCCCCAGCATTTT.

CDR3 protein: CASSAGTGAVGQFF. DNA for the CDR3: TGTGCCAGCAGCGCCGGGACAGGGGCCGTGGGGCAGTTCTTC. The V gene is TRBV9, the J gene TRBJ2-1, with 10 bases that match TRBD1. The junction had 9 bases not matched to a gene; V was cut back by 3 bases and J by 12 bases. CDR1 and CDR2 (germline): SGDLS, YYNGEE. The CDR3 totals 14 residues.

This clonotype was detected only once. This chain's CDR3 is CASTPGGPYQPQHF. In DNA, the CDR3 is TGTGCCAGCACCCCGGGTGGACCGTATCAGCCCCAGCATTTT. The rearrangement uses TRBV28 and TRBJ1-5, with D hard to call. Germline V gene lookup returns CDR1 MDHEN and CDR2 SYDVKM. The CDR3 spans 14 residues. The ends were cut back, 7 bases at V and 5 bases at J, with 15 bases in the middle.

The chain has TRBV12-3 or TRBV12-4 and TRBJ1-4; D remains ambiguous. The V end was cut by 1 base, the J end by 4 bases, with 7 bases between. The CDR3 has 14 residues. As DNA, the CDR3 is TGTGCCAGCAGTTTAGGGGTCGTTAATGAAAAACTGTTTTTT. Protein sequence: CASSLGVVNEKLFF.

This rearrangement joins TRBV12-3 or TRBV12-4 to TRBJ1-5; possibly TRBD1 for D (6 bases). The CDR3 length is 17 residues. V lost 3 bases and J 6 bases, leaving 21 bases between the germline ends. The CDR3: CASSFDLQGLRVQPQHF. CDR3 sequence (DNA): TGTGCCAGCAGTTTCGACCTCCAGGGGCTGAGAGTTCAGCCCCAGCATTTT.

This chain links TRBV6-5 with TRBJ2-7; 7 nucleotides align to TRBD1. Germline CDR1 is MNHEY and CDR2 is SVGAGI. V shed 8 bases and J 4 bases; nucleotides not matched to a gene: 11. The CDR3 sequence is 14 residues long. The CDR3 DNA sequence: TGTGCCAGCTCAACCGGGACAGCAAGTTACGAGCAGTACGTC. It is translated as CASSTGTASYEQYV.

The rearrangement uses TRBV7-2 and TRBJ2-1; D not resolved. The V end was cut by 4 bases, the J end by 4 bases, with 8 bases between. CDR3 length equals 13 residues. Looked up from germline, CDR1 is SGHTA and CDR2 is FQGNSA. CDR3 protein: CASSYGRYNEQFF. In nucleotides, the CDR3 is TGTGCCAGCAGCTACGGACGATACAATGAGCAGTTCTTC.

The V call is TRBV24-1, the J call TRBJ1-2, with TRBD1 matching over 8 bases. The length of the CDR3 is 14 residues. Germline CDR1 reads KGHDR; CDR2 reads SFDVKD. Germline trimming cut 5 bases from V and 4 bases from J; bases unmatched to any gene: 5. The DNA for the CDR3 is TGTGCCACCAGTGTATCAGGGGGCAGCTATGGCTACACCTTC. It specifies CATSVSGGSYGYTF.

The chain joins TRBV7-9 to TRBJ1-2; D remains unclear. The CDR3 has 15 residues. Germline CDR1 reads SEHNR; CDR2 reads FQNEAQ (reference sequence). Deletions cut 4 bases from V and 6 bases from J, with 18 bases between. The CDR3 sequence: CASSSFSSREDGYTF. CDR3 coding DNA: TGTGCCAGCAGCTCCTTTTCGTCCCGTGAGGATGGCTACACCTTC.

The CDR3 protein is CASSGTSDYEQYF. The CDR3 nucleotides read TGTGCCAGTTCCGGGACTAGCGACTACGAGCAGTACTTC. V and J are TRBV12-3 or TRBV12-4 and TRBJ2-7; 10 bases fit TRBD2. The CDR3 covers 13 residues. The V gene end was trimmed by 9 bases and the J gene end by 3 bases; junction bases not matched to a gene: 5.

This chain uses TRBV6-2 or TRBV6-3 with TRBJ2-1, with D tentatively TRBD2 (6 bases). The CDR3 loop spans 12 amino acids. Trimming took off 7 bases at V and 7 bases at J, with 11 bases between the two ends. Germline CDR1 is MNHEY and CDR2 is SVGEGT. Written as DNA, the CDR3 is TGTGCCAGCATGGGACTCGGGAATGAGCAGTTCTTC. Translated: CASMGLGNEQFF.

This clonotype was seen a single time. The J gene is TRBJ2-3, the V gene TRBV5-4; weak D call: TRBD1 (7 bases). The ends were cut back, 4 bases at V and 6 bases at J, with 18 bases in the middle. Germline V CDR1 and CDR2: SGHNT, YYREEE (reference sequence). The CDR3 consists of 15 residues. In nucleotides, the CDR3 is TGTGCCAGCAGCCAGGGGGGCAGCTTTGTGGATACGCAGTATTTT. It is translated as CASSQGGSFVDTQYF.

This clonotype was observed once. This chain joins TRBV5-4 and TRBJ2-1, with 9 bases identical to TRBD1. The J segment lost 4 bases and the V segment lost 1 base, leaving 6 bases of the junction unmatched. Per the germline V gene, CDR1 is SGHNT and CDR2 is YYREEE (reference sequence). The CDR3 is made up of 16 amino acids. The chain's CDR3 is CASSLWRGTGYNEQFF. The CDR3, as DNA: TGTGCCAGCAGCTTGTGGAGAGGGACAGGGTACAATGAGCAGTTCTTC. The complete variable domain, with remaining parts taken from reference TRBV5-4 and TRBJ2-1, reads ETGVTQSPTHLIKTRGQQVTLRCSSQSGHNTVSWYQQALGQGPQFIFQYYREEENGRGNFPPRFSGLQFPNYSSELNVNALELDDSALYLCASSLWRGTGYNEQFFGPGTRLTVL.

The chain uses TRBV29-1 and TRBJ2-7; D tentatively fits TRBD1 or TRBD2 (7 bases each). The CDR3 contains 13 residues. Trimming pared 7 bases from V and 2 bases from J, leaving 15 bases between. The germline CDR1 and CDR2 sequences are SQVTM and ANQGSEA. CDR3 nucleotide sequence: TGCAGCGCCTCAGGGGGGGAGGCCTACGAGCAGTACTTC. Translated, it gives CSASGGEAYEQYF.

The chain carries TRBV7-9 and TRBJ2-5; D is unresolved. This CDR3 is built from 14 residues. The V end lost 4 bases, the J end lost 4 bases, and 13 bases lay between the germline ends. Germline values: CDR1 SEHNR, CDR2 FQNEAQ (reference sequence). This CDR3 is CASSSSISPETQYF. The CDR3 bases are TGTGCCAGCAGCTCCTCAATTTCCCCAGAGACCCAGTACTTC. Full variable domain (outside the CDR3, taken from reference TRBV7-9 and TRBJ2-5): DTGVSQNPRHKITKRGQNVTFRCDPISEHNRLYWYRQTLGQGPEFLTYFQNEAQLEKSRLLSDRFSAERPKGSFSTLEIQRTEQGDSAMYLCASSSSISPETQYFGPGTRLLVL.

V usage is TRBV3-1 and J usage is TRBJ2-2, with TRBD1 matching over 7 bases. The V and J ends lost 4 bases and 4 bases, in that order; junction bases with no gene match: 6. The germline gives CDR1 LGHDT, CDR2 YNNKEL (reference sequence). The CDR3 loop spans 15 amino acids. The CDR3 DNA reads TGTGCCAGCAGCCGGTTGACAGGGTTCACCGGGGAGCTGTTTTTT. Protein product: CASSRLTGFTGELFF.

The chain is built from TRBV14 and TRBJ2-7; 9 bases map to TRBD2. This CDR3 contains 15 residues. CDR1 is SGHDN and CDR2 is FVKESK in the germline V gene. After removal of 2 bases from V and 3 bases from J, the junction contained 5 bases not matched to a gene. The CDR3 DNA sequence: TGTGCCAGCAGCCAATGGCCTAGCGGGATCTACGAGCAGTACGTC. The encoded protein is CASSQWPSGIYEQYV.

This rearrangement joins TRBV27 to TRBJ2-7; TRBD1 matches 7 bases. CDR3 length: 13 residues. CDR1 MNHEY and CDR2 SMNVEV come from the germline V gene (reference sequence). Trimming cost V 10 bases and J 2 bases; bases outside gene matches: 8. This chain's CDR3 is CATPDRDPYEQYF. CDR3 in DNA: TGTGCCACCCCTGACAGGGACCCCTACGAGCAGTACTTC.